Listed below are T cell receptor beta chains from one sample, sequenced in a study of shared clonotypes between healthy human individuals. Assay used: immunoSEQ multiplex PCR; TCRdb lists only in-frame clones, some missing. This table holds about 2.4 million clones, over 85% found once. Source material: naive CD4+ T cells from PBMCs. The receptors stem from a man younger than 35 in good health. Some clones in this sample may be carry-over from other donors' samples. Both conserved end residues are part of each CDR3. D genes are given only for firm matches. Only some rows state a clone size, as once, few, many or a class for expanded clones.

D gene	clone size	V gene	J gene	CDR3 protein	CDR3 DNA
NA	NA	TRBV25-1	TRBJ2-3	CASRMGTTDTQYF	TGTGCCAGCAGAATGGGGACCACAGATACGCAGTATTTT
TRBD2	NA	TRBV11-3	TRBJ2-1	CASSPPPGGAHNEQFF	TGTGCCAGCAGTCCTCCGCCGGGGGGGGCACACAATGAGCAGTTCTTC
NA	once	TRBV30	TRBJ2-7	CAWSHGETYEQYF	TGTGCCTGGAGTCATGGCGAAACCTACGAGCAGTACTTC
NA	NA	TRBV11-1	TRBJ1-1	CASSRQRGNTEAFF	TGTGCCAGCAGCCGCCAACGGGGGAACACTGAAGCTTTCTTT
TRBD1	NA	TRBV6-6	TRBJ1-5	CASSYGTGVNQPQHF	TGTGCCAGCAGTTACGGTACAGGGGTCAATCAGCCCCAGCATTTT
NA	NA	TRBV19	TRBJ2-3	CASSIGSTDTQYF	TGTGCCAGTAGTATAGGCAGCACAGATACGCAGTATTTT
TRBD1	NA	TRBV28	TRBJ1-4	CASSETGGGEKLFF	TGTGCCAGCAGCGAAACAGGGGGAGGTGAAAAACTGTTTTTT
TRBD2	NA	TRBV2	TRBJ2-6	CASSGSGAFSSGANVLTF	TGTGCCAGCAGCGGCAGCGGGGCCTTCTCCTCTGGGGCCAACGTCCTGACTTTC
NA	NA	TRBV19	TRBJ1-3	CASIRDGRDGNTIYF	TGTGCCAGTATTAGGGACGGCCGGGACGGAAACACCATATATTTT
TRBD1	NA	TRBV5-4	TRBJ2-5	CASSPMTGEETQYF	TGTGCCAGCAGCCCGATGACAGGGGAAGAGACCCAGTACTTC
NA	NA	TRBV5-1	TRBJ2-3	CASSFRRAGDTQYF	TGCGCCAGCAGCTTCCGGAGAGCCGGAGATACGCAGTATTTT
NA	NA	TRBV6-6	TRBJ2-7	CASSHNMYEQYF	TGTGCCAGCAGTCACAACATGTACGAGCAGTACTTC
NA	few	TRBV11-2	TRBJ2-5	CASSLGETQYF	TGTGCCAGCAGCTTAGGTGAGACCCAGTACTTC
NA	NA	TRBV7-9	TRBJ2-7	CASSLSPGQLSYEQYF	TGTGCCAGCAGCTTGTCTCCGGGACAATTATCCTACGAGCAGTACTTC
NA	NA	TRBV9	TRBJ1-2	CASSDGRVIDYGYTF	TGTGCCAGCAGCGATGGGCGGGTTATTGACTATGGCTACACCTTC
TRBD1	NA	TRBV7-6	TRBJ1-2	CASSLAQGADGYTF	TGTGCCAGCAGCTTAGCGCAGGGGGCGGATGGCTACACCTTC
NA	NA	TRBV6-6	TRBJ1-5	CASRLGGEGQPQHF	TGTGCCAGCAGGTTGGGGGGGGAGGGTCAGCCCCAGCATTTT
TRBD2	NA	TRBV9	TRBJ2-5	CASSVVGTSGETQYF	TGTGCCAGCAGCGTAGTTGGGACTAGTGGGGAGACCCAGTACTTC
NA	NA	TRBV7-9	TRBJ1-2	CASSLETNGYTF	TGTGCCAGCAGCTTGGAGACTAATGGCTACACCTTC
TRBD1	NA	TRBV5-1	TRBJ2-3	CASSLFGGTGAADTQYF	TGCGCCAGCAGCTTATTTGGCGGGACAGGGGCCGCAGATACGCAGTATTTT
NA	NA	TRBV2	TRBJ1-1	CASRGGVGGTEAFF	TGTGCCAGCAGGGGGGGGGTCGGCGGCACTGAAGCTTTCTTT
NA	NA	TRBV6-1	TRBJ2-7	CASTRNSYEQYF	TGTGCCAGCACCCGCAACTCCTACGAGCAGTACTTC
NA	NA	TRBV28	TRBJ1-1	CASSSSGPRAFF	TGTGCCAGCAGTTCCTCGGGGCCCCGGGCTTTCTTT
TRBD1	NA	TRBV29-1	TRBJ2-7	CSAGKGQVSSYEQYF	TGCAGCGCTGGTAAGGGACAGGTCTCCTCCTACGAGCAGTACTTC
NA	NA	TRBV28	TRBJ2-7	CASSLSRGLREQYF	TGTGCCAGCAGTTTATCGCGTGGCCTCCGCGAGCAGTACTTC
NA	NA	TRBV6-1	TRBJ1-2	CASSMRSPYGYTF	TGTGCCAGCTCAATGAGGTCCCCCTATGGCTACACCTTC
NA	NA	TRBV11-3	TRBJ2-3	CASSLAASTDTQYF	TGTGCCAGCAGCTTAGCAGCTAGCACAGATACGCAGTATTTT
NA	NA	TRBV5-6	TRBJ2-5	CASSRQPQETQYF	TGTGCCAGCAGCCGACAACCACAAGAGACCCAGTACTTC
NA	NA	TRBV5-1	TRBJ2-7	CASSLDLSPYEQYF	TGCGCCAGCAGCTTGGATCTCTCGCCGTACGAGCAGTACTTC
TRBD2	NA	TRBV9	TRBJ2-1	CASSASGSSYNEQFF	TGTGCCAGCAGCGCCAGCGGGAGCTCCTACAATGAGCAGTTCTTC
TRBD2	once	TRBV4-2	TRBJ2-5	CASRPKLAGGPGETQYF	TGTGCCAGCAGACCGAAACTAGCGGGAGGGCCGGGAGAGACCCAGTACTTC
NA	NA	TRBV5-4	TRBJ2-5	CASSLQGTETQYF	TGTGCCAGCAGCTTGCAGGGTACAGAGACCCAGTACTTC
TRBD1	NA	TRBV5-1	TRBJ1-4	CASSSGTDNEKLFF	TGCGCCAGCAGCTCCGGGACAGATAATGAAAAACTGTTTTTT
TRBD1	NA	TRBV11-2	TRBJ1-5	CASSWGTGPTAQHF	TGTGCCAGCAGCTGGGGGACAGGCCCAACGGCCCAGCATTTT
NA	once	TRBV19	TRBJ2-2	CASSIERQPNTGELFF	TGTGCCAGTAGTATTGAGAGACAGCCGAACACCGGGGAGCTGTTTTTT
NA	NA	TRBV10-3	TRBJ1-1	CAIRPTPMNTEAFF	TGTGCCATCAGACCGACGCCTATGAACACTGAAGCTTTCTTT
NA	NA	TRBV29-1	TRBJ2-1	CSASMGGGNEQFF	TGCAGCGCTTCTATGGGTGGGGGCAATGAGCAGTTCTTC
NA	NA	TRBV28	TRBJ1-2	CASGDRNYGYTF	TGTGCCAGCGGAGACAGGAACTATGGCTACACCTTC
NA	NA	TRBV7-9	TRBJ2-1	CASSLDRVGNEQFF	TGTGCCAGCAGCTTAGACAGGGTGGGCAATGAGCAGTTCTTC
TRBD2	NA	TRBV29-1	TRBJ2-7	CSVTAAGRAYEQYF	TGCAGCGTGACTGCAGCAGGGAGGGCGTACGAGCAGTACTTC
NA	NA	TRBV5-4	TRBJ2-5	CASSFGQKETQYF	TGTGCCAGCAGCTTTGGTCAGAAAGAGACCCAGTACTTC
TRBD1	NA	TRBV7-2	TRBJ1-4	CASSRVGTEASRGGKLFF	TGTGCCAGCAGCCGAGTGGGGACAGAGGCCTCGCGGGGGGGAAAACTGTTTTTT
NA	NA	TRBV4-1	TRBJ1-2	CASSQGPYGYTF	TGCGCCAGCAGCCAAGGTCCCTATGGCTACACCTTC
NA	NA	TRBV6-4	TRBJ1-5	CASSDSGARHQPQHF	TGTGCCAGCAGTGACTCGGGGGCCCGACATCAGCCCCAGCATTTT
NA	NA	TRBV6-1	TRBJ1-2	CASSGQAFDYGYTF	TGTGCCAGCAGTGGACAGGCTTTCGACTATGGCTACACCTTC